Sequencing of this TCR beta chain was carried out in a study of shared clonotypes between healthy human individuals. The study, taken as a whole, reports: In the sorted subsets, rarefaction showed sequencing was incomplete despite large depth. Generation probabilities of non-shared clonotypes were lower (relative to those shared by all four donors). Generally, naive subsets came out with larger estimated richness than memory subsets.

Remarks on this clone: Its matching antigen is unknown.

Profiled with immunoSEQ multiplex PCR; TCRdb holds only in-frame clones, not every one. Among approximately 2.5 million clones listed, roughly 93% were seen once. The CDR3 has 14 amino acids. Germline loops: CDR1 MGHRA, CDR2 YSYEKL. V trimming: 5 bases; J trimming: 4 bases; junction bases outside the gene matches: 6. This rearrangement joins TRBV4-1 to TRBJ2-5; 8 positions agree with TRBD1. The source of this sequence is a man between 18 and 35 years old in good health. Some clones in this sample may be carry-over from other donors' samples. Specimen: naive CD4+ T cells from PBMCs. This sample's subset: CD45RA+ positively selected. The CDR3 DNA is TGCGCCAGCAGCACGCCGACAGGGGCAGAGACCCAGTACTTC. Translation gives CASSTPTGAETQYF.